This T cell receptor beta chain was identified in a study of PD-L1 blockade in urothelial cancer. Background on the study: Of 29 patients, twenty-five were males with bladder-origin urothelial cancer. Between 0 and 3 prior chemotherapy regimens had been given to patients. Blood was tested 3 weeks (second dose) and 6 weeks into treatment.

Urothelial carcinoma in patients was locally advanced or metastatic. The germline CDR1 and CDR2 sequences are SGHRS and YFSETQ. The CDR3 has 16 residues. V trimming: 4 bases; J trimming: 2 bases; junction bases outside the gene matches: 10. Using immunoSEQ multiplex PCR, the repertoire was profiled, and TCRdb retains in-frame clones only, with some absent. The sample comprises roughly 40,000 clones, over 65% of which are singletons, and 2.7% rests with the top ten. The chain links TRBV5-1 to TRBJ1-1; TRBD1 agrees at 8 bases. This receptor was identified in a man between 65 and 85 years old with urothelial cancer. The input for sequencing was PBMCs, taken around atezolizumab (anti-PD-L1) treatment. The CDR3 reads CASSVQGAQINTEAFF. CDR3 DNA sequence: TGCGCCAGCAGCGTCCAGGGGGCGCAGATCAACACTGAAGCTTTCTTT.